One and the same sample provided the 15 T cell receptor beta chains below, sequenced in a study of regulatory T cells in long-lasting Graves disease. Building the TCR beta libraries relied on iRepertoire HTBI primers, and CDR3 regions underwent Arm-PCR. Via MiXCR, TCRdb re-called the multiplex PCR reads, giving one row per CDR3 protein. The sample lists 430,000 or so distinct CDR3 sequences, 21% seen once, with 13% to 15% in the top ten. The sample's time point: persistent/refractory GD, antithyroid drugs over 5 years with positive TRAb. With RNA extracted from PBMCs as input, the TCR library was made. The material was peripheral blood mononuclear cells (PBMCs), obtained when the disease was refractory, from a patient treated with antithyroid drugs. These receptors were taken from a female donor with Graves disease.

The rearrangement links TRBV10-3 to TRBJ2-7, with TRBD1 matching 12 bases. V dropped 5 bases and J dropped 6; count of bases not matched to a gene: 2. The CDR3 has 13 amino acids. Germline lookup yields CDR1 ENHRY and CDR2 SYGVKD. The CDR3 coding sequence is TGTGCCATCAGTCGGGACAGGGGGCTCGAGCAGTACTTC. Amino acids: CAISRDRGLEQYF.

J is TRBJ2-3 and V is TRBV7-3; 8 bases agree with TRBD2. This CDR3 has 15 residues. CDR1 SGHTA and CDR2 FQGTGA come from the germline V gene. V gave up 6 bases and J gave up 4 bases; unmatched junction bases: 9. This CDR3 is CASRPSGSHADTQYF. In nucleotides, the CDR3 is TGTGCCAGCAGACCCAGCGGGAGTCACGCAGATACGCAGTATTTT.

This clonotype was seen at least ten times. V gene TRBV19 combines with J gene TRBJ1-5, with 7 bases lining up with TRBD1. The CDR3 is 16 amino acids. After removal of 7 bases from V and 3 bases from J, the junction contained 12 bases not matched to a gene. CDR1 and CDR2 (germline): LNHDA, SQIVND (reference sequence). CDR3 residues: CASTSNRGMDNQPQHF. CDR3 DNA sequence: TGTGCCAGTACCTCTAACAGGGGAATGGACAATCAGCCCCAGCATTTT.

In its sample, this clonotype was seen a few times. The chain has TRBV7-9 and TRBJ2-5; maybe TRBD1 (6 bases). Germline loops: CDR1 SEHNR, CDR2 FQNEAQ (reference sequence). V was cut by 4 bases and J by 7 bases, with 16 bases left in between. The CDR3 covers 14 residues. The CDR3: CASSSVTGSGTQYF. In DNA, the CDR3 is TGTGCCAGCAGCTCGGTAACAGGGAGCGGGACCCAGTACTTC.

This clonotype was recorded many times. The missing conserved phenylalanine or tryptophan at the end of this CDR3 makes a read error likely. It is unclear where the CDR3 begins or ends on the DNA, so no DNA is shown, and the CDR3 is as TCRdb lists it. The chain uses TRBV10-3 and TRBJ1-2; the table's D call TRBD1 went unverified against the DNA. The V gene's germline CDR1 is ENHRY and CDR2 SYGVKD. The CDR3 spans 17 residues, counting both ends. The CDR3 loop reads CASSKGEGDKTRTGLHL.

This clonotype was seen at least ten times. This chain uses TRBV28 with TRBJ2-7, with 11 bases fitting TRBD2. CDR3 length: 14 amino acids. Germline assignment: CDR1 MDHEN and CDR2 SYDVKM. V trimming: 6 bases; J trimming: 2 bases; junction bases outside the gene matches: 3. CDR3 amino acids: CASRPGLAAYEQYF. CDR3 coding DNA: TGTGCCAGCAGACCGGGACTAGCGGCCTACGAGCAGTACTTC. The entire variable domain, with the rest obtained from reference TRBV28 and TRBJ2-7, is as follows: DVKVTQSSRYLVKRTGEKVFLECVQDMDHENMFWYRQDPGLGLRLIYFSYDVKMKEKGDIPEGYSVSREKKERFSLILESASTNQTSMYLCASRPGLAAYEQYFGPGTRLTVT.

The rearrangement joins TRBV30 to TRBJ1-5, with 11 bases lining up with TRBD1. CDR3 length: 16 amino acids. Losses at the gene ends were 2 bases for V and 7 bases for J; bases not matched to a gene: 10. Germline CDR1 GTSNPN, CDR2 SVGIG (reference sequence). CDR3 nucleotides: TGTGCCTGGAGTAACCGGGACAGGGGGTTTATGCAGCCCCAGCATTTT. This translates into CAWSNRDRGFMQPQHF.

This clonotype showed up many times. The chain couples TRBV2 to TRBJ1-2; no clear D. The V gene's germline CDR1 is SNHLY and CDR2 FYNNEI. CDR3 size: 12 residues. Trimming stripped 3 bases from V and 7 bases from J, with 9 bases between. CDR3 nucleotides: TGTGCCAGCAGTGAGCAGGTCCCTGGCTACACCTTC. Protein: CASSEQVPGYTF.

This clonotype was observed a handful of times. The chain employs TRBV11-2 and TRBJ2-4; no definite D call. The CDR3 runs to 13 residues. Looked up from germline, CDR1 is SGHAT and CDR2 is FQNNGV. The V end was cut by 1 base, the J end by 9 bases, with 10 bases between. CDR3 nucleotide sequence: TGTGCCAGCAGCTTAGCATGGCCGACCATTCAGTACTTC. Protein product: CASSLAWPTIQYF. The whole variable domain, remainder taken from reference TRBV11-2 and TRBJ2-4, is EAGVAQSPRYKIIEKRQSVAFWCNPISGHATLYWYQQILGQGPKLLIQFQNNGVVDDSQLPKDRFSAERLKGVDSTLKIQPAKLEDSAVYLCASSLAWPTIQYFGAGTRLSVL.

This clonotype occurred many times. CDR3 bases: TGTGCCAGCAGCTTGATAGCGGGAGGAAGGTACGAGCAGTACTTC. Encoded protein: CASSLIAGGRYEQYF. The chain employs TRBV11-1 and TRBJ2-7, with 10 bases that match TRBD2. Germline V lookup: CDR1 SGHAT, CDR2 FQDESV (reference sequence). The CDR3 totals 15 residues. V gave up 3 bases and J gave up 4 bases; unmatched junction bases: 6.

There are many counts of this clonotype. The chain has TRBV28 and TRBJ2-2; TRBD2 matches at 11 bases. V shed 7 bases and J 3 bases; nucleotides not matched to a gene: 4. This CDR3 is 15 amino acids long. Germline V gene sequence: CDR1 MDHEN, CDR2 SYDVKM. The CDR3 region is CASKLAGVDTGELFF. The CDR3 DNA follows: TGTGCCAGCAAACTAGCGGGAGTTGACACCGGGGAGCTGTTTTTT. Full variable domain (remainder filled in from reference TRBV28 and TRBJ2-2): DVKVTQSSRYLVKRTGEKVFLECVQDMDHENMFWYRQDPGLGLRLIYFSYDVKMKEKGDIPEGYSVSREKKERFSLILESASTNQTSMYLCASKLAGVDTGELFFGEGSRLTVL.

The V call is TRBV5-1, the J call TRBJ2-2, with D hard to call. CDR3 size: 13 residues. CDR1 SGHRS and CDR2 YFSETQ come from the germline V gene. Trimming cost V 5 bases and J 3 bases, with 8 bases left between them. As DNA, the CDR3 is TGCGCCAGCAGAACAGACCACACCGGGGAGCTGTTTTTT. It specifies CASRTDHTGELFF.

The V gene is TRBV9, the J gene TRBJ2-1, with a tentative D call TRBD2 (6 bases). The CDR3 covers 12 residues. V dropped 3 bases and J dropped 8 bases, with 9 bases sitting between them. Germline-derived CDR1 and CDR2 are SGDLS and YYNGEE. The CDR3 is CASSAREDEQFF. The CDR3 DNA reads TGTGCCAGCAGCGCCAGGGAGGATGAGCAGTTCTTC.

The sample holds many counts of this clonotype. V is TRBV6-2 or TRBV6-3 and J is TRBJ1-5; no clear D. CDR1 MNHEY and CDR2 SVGEGT come from the germline V gene. V shed 5 bases and J shed 0 bases, with 11 bases lying between them. This CDR3 is built from 15 residues. CDR3 protein: CASSEDTHSNQPQHF. The DNA of the CDR3 is TGTGCCAGCAGTGAAGACACGCATAGCAATCAGCCCCAGCATTTT.

This clonotype was seen ten or more times. The V gene is TRBV28, the J gene TRBJ2-7; the match to TRBD2 covers 9 bases. Per germline, CDR1 MDHEN and CDR2 SYDVKM. The CDR3 length is 14 residues. The V gene end was trimmed by 3 bases and the J gene end by 6 bases; junction bases not matched to a gene: 6. CDR3 in DNA: TGTGCCAGCAGTTTCGGGACTAGCTTCGGCGAGCAGTACTTC. Encoded protein: CASSFGTSFGEQYF.